The 20 T cell receptor beta chains below come from one sample, sequenced in a study of blood T cell repertoires in COVID-19. Measured with immunoSEQ multiplex PCR; TCRdb has only the in-frame clones, and not every one. Seen here are 150,000 to 200,000 clones, about nine tenths observed once, and the top ten hold roughly 2.3%. Sequences were obtained from peripheral blood. These receptors all come from a man aged 18 to 29 with acute or convalescent COVID-19.

The chain employs TRBV4-2 and TRBJ2-1; 7 nucleotides agree with TRBD2. CDR3 length equals 16 residues. Germline-derived CDR1 and CDR2 are LGHNA and YNFKEQ. V lost 0 bases, J lost 2 bases, and 4 bases stayed unmatched. This CDR3 is CASSQDAGDTYNEQFF. The CDR3 nucleotides are TGTGCCAGCAGCCAAGACGCGGGAGACACCTACAATGAGCAGTTCTTC.

A remark on this clone: At one of its ends the junction is not consistent with the germline gene, which may arise from a read error. CDR3 protein: CASRGGHVNF. CDR3 in DNA: TGTGCCAGCAGGGGGGGTCATGTAAACTTC. This chain joins TRBV2 and TRBJ2-7; D possibly corresponds to TRBD2 (6 bases). Germline V gives CDR1 SNHLY, CDR2 FYNNEI. The CDR3 loop spans 10 amino acids.

As concerns this clone: Other DNA sequences of this sample code for an identical CDR3. The gene calls are TRBV5-1 and TRBJ2-7; TRBD1 aligns across 7 bases. CDR3 length: 15 amino acids. The trim removed 5 bases at V and 3 bases at J, leaving 11 bases unmatched. Germline loops: CDR1 SGHRS, CDR2 YFSETQ. This chain's CDR3 is CASSHGQVPSYEQYF. In nucleotides, the CDR3 is TGCGCCAGCAGTCATGGACAGGTCCCCAGCTACGAGCAGTACTTC. Drawing the rest from reference TRBV5-1 and TRBJ2-7, the complete variable domain is KAGVTQTPRYLIKTRGQQVTLSCSPISGHRSVSWYQQTPGQGLQFLFEYFSETQRNKGNFPGRFSGRQFSNSRSEMNVSTLELGDSALYLCASSHGQVPSYEQYFGPGTRLTVT.

V usage is TRBV27 and J usage is TRBJ1-2, with TRBD1 identical over 9 bases. This CDR3 contains 17 residues. The germline gives CDR1 MNHEY, CDR2 SMNVEV (reference sequence). The V and J ends lost 5 bases and 0 bases, in that order; junction bases with no gene match: 10. The CDR3 region is CASSPRDRVLANYGYTF. The CDR3 nucleotides are TGTGCCAGCAGTCCCCGGGACAGGGTATTGGCTAACTATGGCTACACCTTC.

The genes are TRBV12-5 and TRBJ1-2; no firm D call. Trimming cost V 5 bases and J 3 bases, with 4 bases left between them. Germline V gene sequence: CDR1 LGHNT, CDR2 FRNRAP. The CDR3 runs 11 residues. The CDR3 DNA reads as TGTGCTAGTGGTCTGTACTATGGCTACACCTTC. The encoded protein is CASGLYYGYTF.

This rearrangement joins TRBV5-4 to TRBJ2-2, with 9 bases lining up with TRBD2. Per germline, CDR1 SGHNT and CDR2 YYREEE (reference sequence). This CDR3 contains 16 residues. V shed 4 bases and J 1 base; nucleotides not matched to a gene: 5. The DNA for the CDR3 is TGTGCCAGCAGCACCCCTAGCGGGGAGAACACCGGGGAGCTGTTTTTT. The encoded protein is CASSTPSGENTGELFF.

This clone has a single count. This sequence joins TRBV7-2 and TRBJ1-2; D is unresolved. Trimming left V 2 bases short and J 2 bases short, with 18 bases between. The CDR3 is made up of 17 amino acids. Germline loops: CDR1 SGHTA, CDR2 FQGNSA. The CDR3 DNA sequence: TGTGCCAGCAGCTTATCCGTTGGGCCGACCGTGAACTATGGCTACACCTTC. Residues: CASSLSVGPTVNYGYTF. The whole variable domain, filled in from reference TRBV7-2 and TRBJ1-2, reads GAGVSQSPSNKVTEKGKDVELRCDPISGHTALYWYRQSLGQGLEFLIYFQGNSAPDKSGLPSDRFSAERTGGSVSTLTIQRTQQEDSAVYLCASSLSVGPTVNYGYTFGSGTRLTVV.

This rearrangement joins TRBV19 to TRBJ1-2, with unresolved D. Trimming left V 5 bases short and J 4 bases short, with 11 bases between. CDR1 and CDR2 (germline): LNHDA, SQIVND (reference sequence). There are 13 residues in the CDR3. Here the CDR3 reads CASSPASGYGYTF. CDR3 coding DNA: TGTGCCAGTAGTCCTGCATCAGGCTATGGCTACACCTTC.

The chain uses TRBV7-9 and TRBJ1-3; D remains ambiguous. This CDR3 spans 14 amino acids. Germline V lookup: CDR1 SEHNR, CDR2 FQNEAQ (reference sequence). V was shortened by 1 base and J by 6 bases, with 10 bases between the two germline ends. The DNA of the CDR3 is TGTGCCAGCAGCTTAGTTCATAGATTAAACACCATATATTTT. Its translation: CASSLVHRLNTIYF.

V is TRBV6-5 and J is TRBJ1-1, with D possibly TRBD1 on 5 matching bases. Germline lookup yields CDR1 MNHEY and CDR2 SVGAGI. The CDR3 covers 16 residues. V was pared by 4 bases and J by 7 bases, with 22 bases between. CDR3 sequence reads: CASSFSPVGAYLEAFF. CDR3 nucleotides: TGTGCCAGCAGTTTCTCCCCCGTTGGGGCTTATCTTGAAGCTTTCTTT.

The rearrangement uses TRBV19 and TRBJ1-2, with 7 bases fitting TRBD1. The CDR3 runs to 14 residues. V lost 3 bases to trimming and J lost 8 bases; unmatched junction nucleotides: 9. CDR1 LNHDA and CDR2 SQIVND come from the germline V gene (reference sequence). DNA of the CDR3: TGTGCCAGTAGTATGGGCAGGGGGAACCTGGGCTACACCTTC. Its protein is CASSMGRGNLGYTF.

The chain couples TRBV9 to TRBJ1-3; perhaps TRBD1 as D (6 bases). The CDR3 sequence is 14 residues long. CDR1 is SGDLS and CDR2 is YYNGEE in the germline V gene. V was trimmed by 4 bases and J by 0 bases, leaving 8 bases between them. This chain's CDR3 is CASSLGHSGNTIYF. CDR3 in DNA: TGTGCCAGCAGCCTGGGACACTCTGGAAACACCATATATTTT.

CDR3 DNA: TGTGCCAGCAGCTTTGCTGGGACAGGGGTGGATGAAGCTTTCTTT. As protein: CASSFAGTGVDEAFF. The chain combines TRBV7-9 with TRBJ1-1; 10 bases agree with TRBD1. The J segment lost 7 bases and the V segment lost 3 bases, leaving 8 bases of the junction unmatched. Per germline, CDR1 SEHNR and CDR2 FQNEAQ (reference sequence). This CDR3 has 15 residues.

This chain links TRBV20-1 with TRBJ1-6; D may be TRBD1 (5 bases). The V gene lost 3 bases and the J gene lost 10 bases, with 16 bases spanning the gap. The germline V gene has CDR1 DFQATT and CDR2 SNEGSKA (reference sequence). The CDR3 is 14 amino acids. The CDR3 sequence: CSASQGTPESPLHF. CDR3 in DNA: TGCAGTGCTAGTCAGGGAACGCCCGAATCACCCCTCCACTTT.

V gene TRBV9 combines with J gene TRBJ1-2; TRBD1 is a possible D gene (6 bases). With 3 bases removed from V and 2 bases from J, the gap between germline ends came to 14 bases. Germline V gene data show CDR1 as SGDLS and CDR2 as YYNGEE. The CDR3 consists of 15 residues. Here the CDR3 reads CASSDPNRENYGYTF. The CDR3 DNA sequence: TGTGCCAGCAGCGACCCCAACAGGGAGAACTATGGCTACACCTTC.

This clone showed up just a few times. The rearrangement uses TRBV5-1 and TRBJ2-7; 10 bases are a match to TRBD2. Trimming at V came to 7 bases and at J to 5 bases, leaving 6 bases not matched to a gene. CDR3 length: 13 amino acids. The germline V gene encodes CDR1 SGHRS and CDR2 YFSETQ. The CDR3 sequence: CASGLAGADEQYF. The CDR3 coding sequence is TGCGCCAGCGGGCTAGCGGGAGCAGACGAGCAGTACTTC.

In nucleotides, the CDR3 is TGTGCCAGCTCACCCCTAGGAGGGAGAGGAACCTACGAGCAGTACTTC. It encodes CASSPLGGRGTYEQYF. The chain recombines TRBV18 with TRBJ2-7; a possible D gene is TRBD2 (6 bases). Germline values: CDR1 KGHSH, CDR2 LQKENI. Trimming left V 3 bases short and J 2 bases short, with 17 bases between. The CDR3 covers 16 residues.

The chain links TRBV19 to TRBJ2-1; 10 positions match TRBD1. The CDR3 length is 14 residues. In germline, CDR1 is LNHDA, CDR2 SQIVND (reference sequence). Trimming took 3 bases from V and 7 from J; bases not matched to a gene: 3. The CDR3 protein is CASSMTGGYNEQFF. CDR3 DNA sequence: TGTGCCAGTAGTATGACAGGGGGCTATAATGAGCAGTTCTTC.

The chain uses TRBV3-1 (or the pseudogene TRBV3-2) and TRBJ1-1; 10 bases are shared with TRBD1. This CDR3 region has 15 residues. V was pared by 2 bases and J by 1 base, with 1 base of the junction left unmatched. CDR1 LGHDT and CDR2 YNNKEL come from the germline V gene (reference sequence). The CDR3 nucleotides are TGTGCCAGCAGCCAATGGGACAGGGGGAACACTGAAGCTTTCTTT. It encodes CASSQWDRGNTEAFF.

The rearrangement links TRBV10-1 to TRBJ2-7; 7 nucleotides line up with TRBD2. V lost 9 bases, J lost 3 bases, and 20 bases stayed unmatched. This CDR3 comprises 17 residues. Germline CDR1 and CDR2: WNHNN and SYGVQD (reference sequence). CDR3 sequence (DNA): TGCGCCAGTTCCCCAGCGGGATCGGGTCCCAATTACTACGAGCAGTACTTC. It yields the protein CASSPAGSGPNYYEQYF.